Judged by abundance, the clone carrying this T cell receptor beta chain is medium-sized. Its cognate antigen is unknown. The data were produced by immunoSEQ multiplex PCR, yet TCRdb's version contains in-frame clones alone and is incomplete. The sample comprises around 17,000 clones, over 60% of which are singletons, and 7.8% rests with the top ten. Sample time point: cycle 4 day 1 (C4D1), after more than five weeks of nivolumab. Every patient experienced relapse after autologous stem cell transplantation, and brentuximab vedotin exposure varied. The study recorded best responses of complete response, partial response or progressive disease. These data belong to a study of PD-1 blockade in classical Hodgkin lymphoma. General study points: Those achieving complete response showed baseline diversity like newly diagnosed patients. Individuals who commenced nivolumab within less than 1 year of ASCT were excluded. When set against healthy donors, newly diagnosed patients were reported to show lower baseline TCR diversity.

Trimming shortened V by 7 bases and J by 2 bases, and 6 bases separated the two germline ends. In germline, CDR1 is MNHNS, CDR2 SASEGT. The CDR3 consists of 12 residues. This material consisted of peripheral blood mononuclear cells (PBMCs), taken before the fourth cycle of nivolumab. V gene TRBV6-1 combines with J gene TRBJ1-5, with unresolved D. The receptor was isolated from a human donor with classical Hodgkin lymphoma. This CDR3 reads CASTKGNQPQHF. CDR3 nucleotides: TGTGCCAGCACTAAGGGCAATCAGCCCCAGCATTTT.